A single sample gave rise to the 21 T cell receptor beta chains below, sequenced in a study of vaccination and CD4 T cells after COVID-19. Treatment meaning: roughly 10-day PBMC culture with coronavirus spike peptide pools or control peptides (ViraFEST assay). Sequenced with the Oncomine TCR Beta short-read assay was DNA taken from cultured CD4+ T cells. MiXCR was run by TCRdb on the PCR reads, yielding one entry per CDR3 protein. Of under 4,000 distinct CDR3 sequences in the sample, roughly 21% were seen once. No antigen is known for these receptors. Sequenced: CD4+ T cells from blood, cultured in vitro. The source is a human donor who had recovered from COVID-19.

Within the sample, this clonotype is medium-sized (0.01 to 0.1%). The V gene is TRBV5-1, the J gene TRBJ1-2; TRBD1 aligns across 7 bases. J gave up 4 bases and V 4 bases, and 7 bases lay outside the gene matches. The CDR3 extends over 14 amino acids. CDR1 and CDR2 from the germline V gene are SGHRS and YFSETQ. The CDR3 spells CASSQGGEGYGYTF. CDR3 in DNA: TGCGCCAGCAGCCAAGGGGGCGAAGGCTATGGCTACACCTTC.

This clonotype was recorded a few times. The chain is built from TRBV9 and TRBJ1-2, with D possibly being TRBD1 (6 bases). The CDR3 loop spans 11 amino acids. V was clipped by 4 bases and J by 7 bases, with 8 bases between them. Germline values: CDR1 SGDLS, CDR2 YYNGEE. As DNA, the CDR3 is TGTGCCAGCAGCACAGGGTTTGGCTACACCTTC. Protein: CASSTGFGYTF.

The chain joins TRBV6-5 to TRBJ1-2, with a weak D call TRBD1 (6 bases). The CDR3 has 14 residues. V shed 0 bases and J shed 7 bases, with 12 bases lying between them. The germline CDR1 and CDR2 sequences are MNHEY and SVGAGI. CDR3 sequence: CASSYSGRGGGYTF. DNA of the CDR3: TGTGCCAGCAGTTACTCCGGCAGGGGTGGTGGCTACACCTTC.

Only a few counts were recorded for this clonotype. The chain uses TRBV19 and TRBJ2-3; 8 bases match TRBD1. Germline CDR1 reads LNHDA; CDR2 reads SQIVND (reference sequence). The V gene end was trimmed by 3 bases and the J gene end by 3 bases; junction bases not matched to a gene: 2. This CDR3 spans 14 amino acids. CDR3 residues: CASSIQGATDTQYF. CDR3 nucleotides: TGTGCCAGTAGTATCCAGGGGGCAACAGATACGCAGTATTTT.

The CDR3 spells CASSGLGGEITDTQYF. The CDR3 DNA is TGTGCCAGCAGCGGCTTGGGGGGGGAGATTACAGATACGCAGTATTTT. The chain carries TRBV11-1 and TRBJ2-3; 7 nucleotides align to TRBD2. Looked up from germline, CDR1 is SGHAT and CDR2 is FQDESV (reference sequence). With 5 bases clipped from V and 3 bases from J, the junction kept 11 bases outside the gene matches. The CDR3 loop spans 16 amino acids.

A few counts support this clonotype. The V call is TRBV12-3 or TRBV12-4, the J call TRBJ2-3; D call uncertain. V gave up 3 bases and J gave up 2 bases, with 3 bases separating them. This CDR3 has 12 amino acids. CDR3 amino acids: CASSLVTDTQYF. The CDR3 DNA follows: TGTGCCAGCAGTTTGGTCACAGATACGCAGTATTTT.

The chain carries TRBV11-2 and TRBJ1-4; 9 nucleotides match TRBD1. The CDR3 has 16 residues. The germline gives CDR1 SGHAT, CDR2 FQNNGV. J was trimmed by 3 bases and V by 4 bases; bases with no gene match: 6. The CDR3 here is CASSWGGTGPNEKLFF. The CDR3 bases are TGTGCCAGCAGCTGGGGCGGGACAGGGCCTAATGAAAAACTGTTTTTT.

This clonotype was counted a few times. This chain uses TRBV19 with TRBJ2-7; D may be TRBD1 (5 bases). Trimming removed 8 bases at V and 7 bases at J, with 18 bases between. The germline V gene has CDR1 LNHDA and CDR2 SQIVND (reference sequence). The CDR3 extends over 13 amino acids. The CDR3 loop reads CASAPSGSREQYF. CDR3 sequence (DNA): TGTGCCAGTGCCCCTTCAGGGTCCAGGGAGCAGTACTTC.

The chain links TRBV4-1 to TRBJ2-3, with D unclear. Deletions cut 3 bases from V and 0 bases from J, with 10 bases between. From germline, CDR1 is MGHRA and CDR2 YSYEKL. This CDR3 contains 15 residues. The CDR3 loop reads CASSHNGLSTDTQYF. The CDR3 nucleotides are TGCGCCAGCAGCCATAACGGTCTGAGCACAGATACGCAGTATTTT.

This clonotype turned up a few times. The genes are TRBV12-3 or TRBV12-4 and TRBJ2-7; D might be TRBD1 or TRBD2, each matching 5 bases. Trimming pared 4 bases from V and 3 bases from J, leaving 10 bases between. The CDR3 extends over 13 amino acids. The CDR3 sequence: CASSSGRNYEQYF. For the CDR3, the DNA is TGTGCCAGCAGTTCGGGACGGAACTACGAGCAGTACTTC.

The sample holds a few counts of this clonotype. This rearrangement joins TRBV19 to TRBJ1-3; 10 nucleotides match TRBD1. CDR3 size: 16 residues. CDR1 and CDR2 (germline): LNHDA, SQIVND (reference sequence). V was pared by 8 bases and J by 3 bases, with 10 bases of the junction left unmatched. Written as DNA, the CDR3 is TGTGCCAGTGGCCGGGACAGGGGTTTCAGTGGAAACACCATATATTTT. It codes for CASGRDRGFSGNTIYF.

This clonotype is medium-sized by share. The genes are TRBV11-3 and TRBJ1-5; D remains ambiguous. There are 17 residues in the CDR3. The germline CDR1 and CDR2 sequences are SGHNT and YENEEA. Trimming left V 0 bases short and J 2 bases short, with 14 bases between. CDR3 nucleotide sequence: TGTGCCAGCAGCTTAGATCACCCAGAGGGTGGCAATCAGCCCCAGCATTTT. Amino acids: CASSLDHPEGGNQPQHF. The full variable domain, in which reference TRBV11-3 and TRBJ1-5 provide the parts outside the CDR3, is EAGVVQSPRYKIIEKKQPVAFWCNPISGHNTLYWYLQNLGQGPELLIRYENEEAVDDSQLPKDRFSAERLKGVDSTLKIQPAELGDSAVYLCASSLDHPEGGNQPQHFGDGTRLSIL.

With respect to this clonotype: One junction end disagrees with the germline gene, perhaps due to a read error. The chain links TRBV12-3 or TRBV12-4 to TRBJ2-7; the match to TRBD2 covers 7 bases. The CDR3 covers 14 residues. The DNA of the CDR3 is TGTGCCAGCAGTTTGAAGGCCGGGGACTACGAGCAGTGCTTC. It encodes CASSLKAGDYEQCF.

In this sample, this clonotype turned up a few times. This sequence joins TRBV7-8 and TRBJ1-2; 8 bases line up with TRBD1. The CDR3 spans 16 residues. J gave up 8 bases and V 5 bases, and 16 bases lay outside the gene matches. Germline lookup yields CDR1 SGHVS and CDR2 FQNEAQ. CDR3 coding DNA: TGTGCCAGCAGCCTTGGGACAGGTAGCAGCGGTAGGGGCTACACCTTC. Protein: CASSLGTGSSGRGYTF.

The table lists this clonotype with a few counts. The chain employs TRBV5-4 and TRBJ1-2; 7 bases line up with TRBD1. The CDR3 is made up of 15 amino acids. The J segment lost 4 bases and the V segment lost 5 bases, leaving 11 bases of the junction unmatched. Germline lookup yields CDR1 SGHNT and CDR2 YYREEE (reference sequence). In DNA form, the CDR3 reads TGTGCCAGCAGTCCAATTCAGGGGGGCGGCTATGGCTACACCTTC. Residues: CASSPIQGGGYGYTF.

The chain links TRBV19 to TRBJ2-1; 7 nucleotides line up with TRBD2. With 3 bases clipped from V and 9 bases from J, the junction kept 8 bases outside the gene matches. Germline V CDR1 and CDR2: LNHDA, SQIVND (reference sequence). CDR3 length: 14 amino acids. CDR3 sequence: CASSIGEGLGEQFF. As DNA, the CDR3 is TGTGCCAGTAGTATTGGGGAGGGTCTGGGTGAGCAGTTCTTC.

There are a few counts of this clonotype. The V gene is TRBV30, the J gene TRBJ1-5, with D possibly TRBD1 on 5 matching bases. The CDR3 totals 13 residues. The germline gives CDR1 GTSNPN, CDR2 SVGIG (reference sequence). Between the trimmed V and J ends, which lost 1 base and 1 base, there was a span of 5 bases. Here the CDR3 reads CAWSDRSNQPQHF. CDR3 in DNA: TGTGCCTGGAGTGACAGGAGCAATCAGCCCCAGCATTTT.

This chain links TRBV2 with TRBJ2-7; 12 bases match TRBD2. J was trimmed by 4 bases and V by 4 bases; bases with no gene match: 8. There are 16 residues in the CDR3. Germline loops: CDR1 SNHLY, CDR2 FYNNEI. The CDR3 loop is CASSGLLAGGVYEQYF. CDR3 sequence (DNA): TGTGCCAGCAGTGGCTTACTAGCGGGGGGTGTTTACGAGCAGTACTTC.

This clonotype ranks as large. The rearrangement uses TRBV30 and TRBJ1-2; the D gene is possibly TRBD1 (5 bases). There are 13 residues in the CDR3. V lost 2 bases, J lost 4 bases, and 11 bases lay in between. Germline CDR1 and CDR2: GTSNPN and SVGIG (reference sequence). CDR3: CAWSMRGAYGYTF. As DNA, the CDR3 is TGTGCCTGGAGTATGCGAGGGGCCTATGGCTACACCTTC.

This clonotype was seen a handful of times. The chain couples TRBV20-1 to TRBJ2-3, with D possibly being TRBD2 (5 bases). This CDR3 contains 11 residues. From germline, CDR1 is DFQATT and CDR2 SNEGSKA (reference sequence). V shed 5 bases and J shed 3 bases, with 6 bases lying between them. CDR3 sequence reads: CSAGLTDTQYF. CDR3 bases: TGCAGTGCTGGACTGACAGATACGCAGTATTTT.

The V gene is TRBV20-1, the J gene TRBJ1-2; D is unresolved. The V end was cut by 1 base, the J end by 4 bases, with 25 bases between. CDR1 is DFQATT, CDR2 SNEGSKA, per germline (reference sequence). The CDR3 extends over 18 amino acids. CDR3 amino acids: CSARAPELDRRLRYGYTF. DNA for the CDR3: TGCAGTGCTAGAGCACCCGAACTTGACCGACGACTCCGCTATGGCTACACCTTC.